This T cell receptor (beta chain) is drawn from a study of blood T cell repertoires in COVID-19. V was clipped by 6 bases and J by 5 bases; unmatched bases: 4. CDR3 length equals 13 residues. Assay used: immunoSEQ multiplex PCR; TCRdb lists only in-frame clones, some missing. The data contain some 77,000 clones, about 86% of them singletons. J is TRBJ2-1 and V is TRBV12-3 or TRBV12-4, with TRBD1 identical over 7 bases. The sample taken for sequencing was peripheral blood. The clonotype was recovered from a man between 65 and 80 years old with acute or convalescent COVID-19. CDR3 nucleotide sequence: TGTGCCAGCAGGGGGACAGTTAACAATGAGCAGTTCTTC. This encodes CASRGTVNNEQFF.